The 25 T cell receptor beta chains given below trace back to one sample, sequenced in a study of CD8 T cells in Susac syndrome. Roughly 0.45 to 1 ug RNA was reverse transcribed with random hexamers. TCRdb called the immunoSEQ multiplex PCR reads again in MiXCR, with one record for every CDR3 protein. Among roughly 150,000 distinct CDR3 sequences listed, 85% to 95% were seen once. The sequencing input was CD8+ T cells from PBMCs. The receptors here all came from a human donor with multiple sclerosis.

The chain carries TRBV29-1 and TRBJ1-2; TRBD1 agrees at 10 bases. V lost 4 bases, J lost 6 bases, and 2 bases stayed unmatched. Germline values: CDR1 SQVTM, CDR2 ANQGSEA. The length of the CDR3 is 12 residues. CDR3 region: CSVGQGANGYTF. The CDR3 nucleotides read TGCAGCGTTGGACAGGGGGCTAATGGCTACACCTTC.

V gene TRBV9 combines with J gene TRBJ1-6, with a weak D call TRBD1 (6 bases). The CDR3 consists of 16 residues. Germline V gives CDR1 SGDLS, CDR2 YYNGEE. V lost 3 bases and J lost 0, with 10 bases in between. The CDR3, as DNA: TGTGCCAGCAGCGAAGGGGGGAGCTCCTATAATTCACCCCTCCACTTT. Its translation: CASSEGGSSYNSPLHF.

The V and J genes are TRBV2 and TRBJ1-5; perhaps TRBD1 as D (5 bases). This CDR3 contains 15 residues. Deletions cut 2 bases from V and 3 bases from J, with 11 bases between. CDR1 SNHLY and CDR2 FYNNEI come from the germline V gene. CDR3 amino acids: CASSEKGKFNQPQHF. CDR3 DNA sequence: TGTGCCAGCAGTGAAAAGGGGAAATTCAATCAGCCCCAGCATTTT.

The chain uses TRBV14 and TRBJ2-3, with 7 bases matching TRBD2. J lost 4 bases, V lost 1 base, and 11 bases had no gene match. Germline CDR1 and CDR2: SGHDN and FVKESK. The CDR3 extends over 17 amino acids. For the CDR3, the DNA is TGTGCCAGCAGCCAAGGAGTAGCCGCGGGGGTTGCAGATACGCAGTATTTT. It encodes CASSQGVAAGVADTQYF. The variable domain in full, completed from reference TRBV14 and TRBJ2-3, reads EAGVTQFPSHSVIEKGQTVTLRCDPISGHDNLYWYRRVMGKEIKFLLHFVKESKQDESGMPNNRFLAERTGGTYSTLKVQPAELEDSGVYFCASSQGVAAGVADTQYFGPGTRLTVL.

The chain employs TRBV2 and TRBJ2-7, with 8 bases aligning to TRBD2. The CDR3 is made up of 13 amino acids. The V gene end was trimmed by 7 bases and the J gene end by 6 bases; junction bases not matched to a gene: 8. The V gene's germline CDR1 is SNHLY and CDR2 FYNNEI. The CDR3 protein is CASTGTSSREQYF. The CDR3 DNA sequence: TGTGCCAGCACAGGGACTAGTTCTCGCGAGCAGTACTTC.

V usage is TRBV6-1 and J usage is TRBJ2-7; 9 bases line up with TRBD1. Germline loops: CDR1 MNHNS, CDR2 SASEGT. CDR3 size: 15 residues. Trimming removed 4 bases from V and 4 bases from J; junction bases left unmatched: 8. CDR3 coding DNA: TGTGCCAGCAGTGCAGAACGGGACAGGGCGTACGAGCAGTACTTC. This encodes CASSAERDRAYEQYF.

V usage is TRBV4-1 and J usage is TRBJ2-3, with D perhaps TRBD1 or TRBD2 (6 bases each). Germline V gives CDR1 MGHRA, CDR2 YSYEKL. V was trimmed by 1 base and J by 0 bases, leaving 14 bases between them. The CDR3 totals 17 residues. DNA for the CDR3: TGCGCCAGCAGCCAAGTTGGGGGGCCTCGAAGCACAGATACGCAGTATTTT. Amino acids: CASSQVGGPRSTDTQYF.

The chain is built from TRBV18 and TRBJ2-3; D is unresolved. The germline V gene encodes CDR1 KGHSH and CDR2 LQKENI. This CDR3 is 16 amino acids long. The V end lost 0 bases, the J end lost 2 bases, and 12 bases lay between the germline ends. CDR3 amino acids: CASSPPTGFYTDTQYF. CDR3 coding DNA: TGTGCCAGCTCACCACCGACCGGATTTTACACAGATACGCAGTATTTT.

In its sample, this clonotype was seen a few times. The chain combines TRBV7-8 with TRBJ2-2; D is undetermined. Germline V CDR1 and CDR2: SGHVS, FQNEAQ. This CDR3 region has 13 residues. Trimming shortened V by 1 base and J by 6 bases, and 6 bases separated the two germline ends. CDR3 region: CASSLGASGELFF. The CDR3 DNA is TGTGCCAGCAGCTTAGGCGCGTCCGGGGAGCTGTTTTTT. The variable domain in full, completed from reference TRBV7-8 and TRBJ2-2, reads GAGVSQSPRYKVAKRGQDVALRCDPISGHVSLFWYQQALGQGPEFLTYFQNEAQLDKSGLPSDRFFAERPEGSVSTLKIQRTQQEDSAVYLCASSLGASGELFFGEGSRLTVL.

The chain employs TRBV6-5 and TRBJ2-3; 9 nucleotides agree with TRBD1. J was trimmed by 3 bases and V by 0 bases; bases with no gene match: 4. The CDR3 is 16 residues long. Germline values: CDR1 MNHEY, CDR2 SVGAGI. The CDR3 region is CASSYSTGGETDTQYF. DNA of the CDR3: TGTGCCAGCAGTTACTCGACAGGGGGGGAAACAGATACGCAGTATTTT.

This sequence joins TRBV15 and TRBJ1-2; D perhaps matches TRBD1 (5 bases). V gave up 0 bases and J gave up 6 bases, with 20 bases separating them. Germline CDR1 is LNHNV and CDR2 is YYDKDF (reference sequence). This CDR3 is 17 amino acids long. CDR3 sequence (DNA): TGTGCCACCAGCAGAGATCTTTCCAGGGCAATAACGGATGGCTACACCTTC. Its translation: CATSRDLSRAITDGYTF.

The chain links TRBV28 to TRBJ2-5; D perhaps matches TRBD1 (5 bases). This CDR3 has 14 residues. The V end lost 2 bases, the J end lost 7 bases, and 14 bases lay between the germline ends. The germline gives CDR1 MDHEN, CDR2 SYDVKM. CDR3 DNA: TGTGCCAGCAGTTTAACCAACAGGATAGGGACCCAGTACTTC. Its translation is CASSLTNRIGTQYF.

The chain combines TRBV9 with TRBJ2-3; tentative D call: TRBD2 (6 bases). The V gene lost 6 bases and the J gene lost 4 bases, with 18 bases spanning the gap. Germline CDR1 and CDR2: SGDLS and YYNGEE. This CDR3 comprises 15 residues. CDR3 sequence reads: CASTTAGGISDTQYF. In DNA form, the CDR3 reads TGTGCCAGCACCACGGCCGGAGGGATTTCAGATACGCAGTATTTT.

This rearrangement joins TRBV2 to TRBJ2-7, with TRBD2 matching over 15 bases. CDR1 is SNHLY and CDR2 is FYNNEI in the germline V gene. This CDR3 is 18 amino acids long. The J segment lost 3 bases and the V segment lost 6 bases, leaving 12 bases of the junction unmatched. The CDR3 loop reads CASRDDGTSGGSLYEQYF. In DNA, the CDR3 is TGTGCCAGCAGAGACGACGGGACTAGCGGGGGGAGCCTCTACGAGCAGTACTTC.

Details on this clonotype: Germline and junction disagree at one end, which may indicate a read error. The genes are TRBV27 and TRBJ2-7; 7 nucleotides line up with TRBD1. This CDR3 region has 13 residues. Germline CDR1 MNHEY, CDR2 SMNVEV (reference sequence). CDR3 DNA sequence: TGTGCCAGCAGTTTAGTTTCCCAACAGGGGATGCACTTC. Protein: CASSLVSQQGMHF.

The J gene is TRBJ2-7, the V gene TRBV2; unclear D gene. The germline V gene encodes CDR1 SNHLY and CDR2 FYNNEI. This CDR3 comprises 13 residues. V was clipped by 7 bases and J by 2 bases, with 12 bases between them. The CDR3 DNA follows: TGTGCCAGCACGTGGGCAGGTACCTACGAGCAGTACTTC. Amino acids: CASTWAGTYEQYF. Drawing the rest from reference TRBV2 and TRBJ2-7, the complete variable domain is EPEVTQTPSHQVTQMGQEVILRCVPISNHLYFYWYRQILGQKVEFLVSFYNNEISEKSEIFDDQFSVERPDGSNFTLKIRSTKLEDSAMYFCASTWAGTYEQYFGPGTRLTVT.

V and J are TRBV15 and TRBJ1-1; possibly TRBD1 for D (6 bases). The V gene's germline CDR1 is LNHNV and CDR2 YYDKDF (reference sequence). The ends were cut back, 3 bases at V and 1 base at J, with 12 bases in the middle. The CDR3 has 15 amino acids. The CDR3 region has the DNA TGTGCCACCAGCAGGGCACCGACAGGGAACACTGAAGCTTTCTTT. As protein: CATSRAPTGNTEAFF.

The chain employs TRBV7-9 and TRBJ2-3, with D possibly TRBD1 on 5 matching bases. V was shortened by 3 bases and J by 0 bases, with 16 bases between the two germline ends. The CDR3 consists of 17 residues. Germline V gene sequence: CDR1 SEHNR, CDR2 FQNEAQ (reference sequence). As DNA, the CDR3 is TGTGCCAGCAGCTTTCCCGTGACAGTAGGAAGCACAGATACGCAGTATTTT. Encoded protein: CASSFPVTVGSTDTQYF.

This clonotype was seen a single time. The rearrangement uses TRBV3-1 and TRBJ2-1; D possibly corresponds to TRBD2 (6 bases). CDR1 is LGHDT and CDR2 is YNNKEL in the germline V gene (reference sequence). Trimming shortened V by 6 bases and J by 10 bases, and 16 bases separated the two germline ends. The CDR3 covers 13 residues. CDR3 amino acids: CASRGLPGPEQFF. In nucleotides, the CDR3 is TGTGCCAGCAGGGGACTCCCCGGCCCCGAGCAGTTCTTC.

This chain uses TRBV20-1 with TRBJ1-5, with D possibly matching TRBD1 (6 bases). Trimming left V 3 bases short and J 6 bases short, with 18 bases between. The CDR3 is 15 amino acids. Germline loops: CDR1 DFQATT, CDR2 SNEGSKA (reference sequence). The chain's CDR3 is CSARDRGAGSQPQHF. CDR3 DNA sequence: TGCAGTGCTAGGGATAGGGGGGCGGGGAGTCAGCCCCAGCATTTT.

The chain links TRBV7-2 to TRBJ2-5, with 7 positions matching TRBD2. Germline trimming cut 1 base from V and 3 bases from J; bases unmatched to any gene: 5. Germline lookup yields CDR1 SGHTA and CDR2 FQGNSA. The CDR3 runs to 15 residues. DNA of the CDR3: TGTGCCAGCAGCTTAGGTGAAGGGAGGGAAGAGACCCAGTACTTC. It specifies CASSLGEGREETQYF.

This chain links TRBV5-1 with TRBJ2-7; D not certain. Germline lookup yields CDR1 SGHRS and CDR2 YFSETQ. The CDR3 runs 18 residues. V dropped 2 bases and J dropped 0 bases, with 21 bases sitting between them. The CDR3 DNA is TGCGCCAGCAGCTTTGTACCCTCCACGCGCAGGAGCTCCTACGAGCAGTACTTC. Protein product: CASSFVPSTRRSSYEQYF.

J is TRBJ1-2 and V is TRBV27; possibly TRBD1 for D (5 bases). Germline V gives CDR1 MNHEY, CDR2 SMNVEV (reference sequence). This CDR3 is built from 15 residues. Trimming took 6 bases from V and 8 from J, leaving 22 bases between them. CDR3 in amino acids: CASSLSNTGLRGYTF. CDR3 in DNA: TGTGCCAGCAGCCTCTCTAACACGGGACTTAGGGGCTACACCTTC.

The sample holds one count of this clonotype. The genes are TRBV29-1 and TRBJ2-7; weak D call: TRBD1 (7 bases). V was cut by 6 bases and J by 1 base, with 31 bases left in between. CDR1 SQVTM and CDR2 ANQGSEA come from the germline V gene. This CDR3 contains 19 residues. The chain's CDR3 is CSVVTGGDRQGRGSYEQYF. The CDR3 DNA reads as TGCAGCGTCGTGACTGGAGGGGATAGACAGGGTCGAGGATCCTACGAGCAGTACTTC.

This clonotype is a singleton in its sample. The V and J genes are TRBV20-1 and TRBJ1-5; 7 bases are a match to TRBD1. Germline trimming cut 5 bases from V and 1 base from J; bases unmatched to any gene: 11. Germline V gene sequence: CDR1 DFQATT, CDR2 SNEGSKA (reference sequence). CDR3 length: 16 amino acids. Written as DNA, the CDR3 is TGCAGTGCTCCTAAGGACAGGTCAGAGAGCAATCAGCCCCAGCATTTT. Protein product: CSAPKDRSESNQPQHF.